The clone carrying this T cell receptor (beta chain) has a single count. The antigen remains undetermined. Germline DNA was extracted alongside blood RNA, which was obtained from unsorted whole blood. The sample originates from a study of tumor-infiltrating lymphocytes in primary liver carcinoma. With roughly 0.5 ug total RNA as template and a constant-region primer, TCR beta cDNA was made. Slightly modified ARM-PCR served as the procedure for the TCR beta libraries. These libraries came from three rounds of nested multiplex PCR. Both of the initial two PCR rounds ran for roughly 11 cycles and employed TRBV1-TRBV30 forward primers alongside a C-beta reverse primer. TCRdb analysed the multiplex PCR reads with MiXCR anew, one entry per CDR3 protein. This sample has fewer than 250,000 distinct CDR3 sequences, with about 65% found just once. Findings of the study overall: Tumor top-250-clone fraction significantly exceeded that of blood (p = 0.039).

The CDR3 runs 16 residues. Trimming removed 0 bases at V and 2 bases at J, with 10 bases between. The receptor was isolated from a woman aged 55-69 years with primary liver carcinoma and hepatitis B virus infection. Sequencing input: peripheral blood. The chain recombines TRBV23-1 with TRBJ2-2; D uncertain. TRBV23-1 belongs to the ORF category, with a function that is uncertain. The CDR3 is CASSQSGQANTGELFF. CDR3 DNA sequence: TGCGCCAGCAGTCAATCAGGGCAGGCTAACACCGGGGAGCTGTTTTTT.